The 21 T cell receptor beta chains below come from one sample, sequenced in a study of cytotoxic CD8 clonotypes in ibrutinib-treated CLL. Sequencing was performed with immunoSEQ multiplex PCR; in TCRdb, only in-frame clones are kept and a portion is missing. Here the sample spans roughly 250,000 clones, about three quarters being singletons. The material was PBMCs, obtained after 24 months of ibrutinib treatment. The source is a human donor with chronic lymphocytic leukemia.

The J gene is TRBJ2-1, the V gene TRBV5-1, with a weak D call TRBD1 (5 bases). Looked up from germline, CDR1 is SGHRS and CDR2 is YFSETQ. Trimming left V 6 bases short and J 4 bases short, with 17 bases between. The CDR3 covers 15 residues. The DNA of the CDR3 is TGCGCCAGCACCACCCAGGCAGGGCCTTACAATGAGCAGTTCTTC. Translating gives CASTTQAGPYNEQFF.

This clone was counted once. The chain joins TRBV6-1 to TRBJ2-3, with D tentatively TRBD1 or TRBD2 (7 bases each). Germline CDR1 reads MNHNS; CDR2 reads SASEGT. Trimming took off 2 bases at V and 5 bases at J, with 17 bases between the two ends. CDR3 length: 16 residues. In nucleotides, the CDR3 is TGTGCCAGCAGTGAACAAGGGGGCGTAGCGGGAGATACGCAGTATTTT. This sequence encodes CASSEQGGVAGDTQYF.

The V call is TRBV30, the J call TRBJ2-7; 9 bases line up with TRBD1. The CDR3 consists of 14 residues. J gave up 5 bases and V 3 bases, and 8 bases lay outside the gene matches. Germline V gene sequence: CDR1 GTSNPN, CDR2 SVGIG (reference sequence). This chain's CDR3 is CAWSPGQGRNEQYF. CDR3 DNA: TGTGCCTGGAGCCCGGGACAGGGTAGGAACGAGCAGTACTTC.

The rearrangement uses TRBV11-3 and TRBJ2-1, with TRBD2 identical over 9 bases. The CDR3 is 15 residues long. J was trimmed by 4 bases and V by 0 bases; bases with no gene match: 1. CDR1 SGHNT and CDR2 YENEEA come from the germline V gene. The CDR3 protein is CASSLETSGYNEQFF. CDR3 DNA sequence: TGTGCCAGCAGCTTAGAGACTAGCGGTTACAATGAGCAGTTCTTC.

The rearrangement joins TRBV7-2 to TRBJ2-3; D is unclear. Trimming shortened V by 10 bases and J by 0 bases, and 14 bases separated the two germline ends. The CDR3 is 14 residues long. Per germline, CDR1 SGHTA and CDR2 FQGNSA. This CDR3 reads CATLGGFSTDTQYF. CDR3 sequence (DNA): TGTGCCACCCTCGGTGGATTTAGCACAGATACGCAGTATTTT.

This chain connects TRBV6-6 to TRBJ2-7; TRBD1 agrees at 7 bases. Per the germline V gene, CDR1 is MNHNY and CDR2 is SVGAGI (reference sequence). After removal of 2 bases from V and 3 bases from J, the junction contained 4 bases not matched to a gene. This CDR3 region has 14 residues. The CDR3 reads CASSYRTGYYEQYF. The CDR3, as DNA: TGTGCCAGCAGTTACCGGACAGGCTACTACGAGCAGTACTTC.

This rearrangement joins TRBV5-1 to TRBJ2-6; the D gene is possibly TRBD1 (6 bases). Germline values: CDR1 SGHRS, CDR2 YFSETQ. The V end was cut by 4 bases, the J end by 1 base, with 12 bases between. The CDR3 has 16 amino acids. CDR3 DNA sequence: TGCGCCAGCAGCACACCAGGACAGTCTGGGGCCAACGTCCTGACTTTC. Translating it yields CASSTPGQSGANVLTF.

The chain uses TRBV11-2 and TRBJ1-1, with D unclear. In germline, CDR1 is SGHAT, CDR2 FQNNGV. V gave up 1 base and J gave up 3 bases, with 15 bases separating them. The CDR3 is made up of 16 amino acids. The DNA of the CDR3 is TGTGCCAGCAGCTTAGTAGTTTCGGGGTCGTACACTGAAGCTTTCTTT. Translating gives CASSLVVSGSYTEAFF.

V is TRBV15 and J is TRBJ2-3; the match to TRBD2 covers 7 bases. From germline, CDR1 is LNHNV and CDR2 YYDKDF (reference sequence). The J segment lost 0 bases and the V segment lost 11 bases, leaving 5 bases of the junction unmatched. This CDR3 is 13 amino acids long. The DNA for the CDR3 is TGTGCCTCCACTAGCGATAGCACAGATACGCAGTATTTT. The encoded protein is CASTSDSTDTQYF.

This chain uses TRBV15 with TRBJ2-5, with a tentative D call TRBD1 (5 bases). This CDR3 has 18 amino acids. Germline V gene lookup returns CDR1 LNHNV and CDR2 YYDKDF (reference sequence). Trimming cost V 0 bases and J 5 bases, with 22 bases left between them. DNA of the CDR3: TGTGCCACCAGCAGAGATTCCGCATTAAAGGTCTGGGGCGAGACCCAGTACTTC. It encodes CATSRDSALKVWGETQYF.

The V gene is TRBV30, the J gene TRBJ2-5; D call uncertain. This CDR3 has 13 amino acids. CDR1 and CDR2 from the germline V gene are GTSNPN and SVGIG (reference sequence). Between the trimmed V and J ends, which lost 5 bases and 2 bases, there was a span of 12 bases. CDR3 amino acids: CAWVRSRQETQYF. The CDR3, as DNA: TGTGCCTGGGTGAGGTCCCGACAAGAGACCCAGTACTTC.

In regard to this clone: One end of the junction fails to match germline, which may point to a read error. The rearrangement uses TRBV6-5 and TRBJ1-5, with D unclear. The CDR3 length is 14 residues. Germline CDR1 reads MNHEY; CDR2 reads SVGAGI. The CDR3 DNA sequence: TGTGCCACCAGTAATGAGTTTGGCAATCAGCCCCAGCATTTT. It yields the protein CATSNEFGNQPQHF.

This clone was seen only a few times. The chain recombines TRBV6-5 with TRBJ2-4; 9 positions match TRBD1. Unmatched junction bases numbered 11, after V lost 6 bases and J lost 8 bases. CDR1 is MNHEY and CDR2 is SVGAGI in the germline V gene. The CDR3 is 15 residues long. The CDR3 loop is CASRANLGQGYIQYF. The CDR3 nucleotides read TGTGCCAGCAGGGCCAACCTGGGACAGGGATACATTCAGTACTTC.

The chain links TRBV11-2 to TRBJ2-7, with D perhaps assigned TRBD1 or TRBD2 (6 bases each). This CDR3 contains 16 residues. Germline values: CDR1 SGHAT, CDR2 FQNNGV. V was pared by 4 bases and J by 5 bases, with 21 bases between. The CDR3 DNA sequence: TGTGCCAGCAGCTCAACGATGGGGGGCATTGTCAACGAGCAGTACTTC. It specifies CASSSTMGGIVNEQYF.

This clone was counted once. This sequence joins TRBV29-1 and TRBJ2-2, with D unclear. CDR1 and CDR2 from the germline V gene are SQVTM and ANQGSEA. The CDR3 sequence is 11 residues long. V was cut by 2 bases and J by 7 bases, with 5 bases left in between. CDR3 in amino acids: CSVERGGELFF. Here the CDR3 DNA reads TGCAGCGTTGAACGTGGCGGGGAGCTGTTTTTT.

CDR3 region: CASSQDFSATRYF. DNA of the CDR3: TGCGCCAGCAGCCAAGATTTTAGCGCCACTCGGTACTTC. The rearrangement joins TRBV4-1 to TRBJ2-7; D possibly corresponds to TRBD2 (5 bases). This CDR3 has 13 residues. Trimming pared 0 bases from V and 12 bases from J, leaving 15 bases between. Germline-derived CDR1 and CDR2 are MGHRA and YSYEKL.

This clone was detected only once. V is TRBV6-4 and J is TRBJ1-4; unclear D gene. The CDR3 is 14 amino acids. Germline CDR1 is MRHNA and CDR2 is SNTAGT. V gave up 8 bases and J gave up 6 bases, with 16 bases separating them. For the CDR3, the DNA is TGTGCCAGCTTTCAAGACCCAAATGATGAAAAACTGTTTTTT. As protein: CASFQDPNDEKLFF.

This chain connects TRBV18 to TRBJ2-4; no clear D. With 3 bases removed from V and 3 bases from J, the gap between germline ends came to 3 bases. Germline lookup yields CDR1 KGHSH and CDR2 LQKENI. The CDR3 is 12 amino acids. The CDR3 sequence is CASSPVKNIQYF. CDR3 in DNA: TGTGCCAGCTCACCGGTCAAAAACATTCAGTACTTC. Together with reference TRBV18 and TRBJ2-4, the CDR3 gives the full variable domain: NAGVMQNPRHLVRRRGQEARLRCSPMKGHSHVYWYRQLPEEGLKFMVYLQKENIIDESGMPKERFSAEFPKEGPSILRIQQVVRGDSAAYFCASSPVKNIQYFGAGTRLSVL.

This chain uses TRBV6-5 with TRBJ2-1; TRBD2 is a possible D gene (5 bases). Trimming took 6 bases from V and 0 from J, leaving 12 bases between them. Germline V gives CDR1 MNHEY, CDR2 SVGAGI. This CDR3 is built from 15 residues. CDR3 sequence reads: CASRLDSFSYNEQFF. The CDR3 DNA follows: TGTGCCAGCAGACTGGACTCCTTCTCCTACAATGAGCAGTTCTTC.

The genes are TRBV5-6 and TRBJ1-5, with 10 bases that match TRBD1. The CDR3 runs 14 residues. V dropped 4 bases and J dropped 7; count of bases not matched to a gene: 5. Per the germline V gene, CDR1 is SGHDT and CDR2 is YYEEEE. The CDR3 DNA reads as TGTGCCAGCAGCCTGGGACAGGGGATCCAGCCCCAGCATTTT. Residues: CASSLGQGIQPQHF.

The chain carries TRBV19 and TRBJ2-1; maybe TRBD2 (6 bases). Germline-derived CDR1 and CDR2 are LNHDA and SQIVND (reference sequence). Trimming stripped 6 bases from V and 3 bases from J, with 12 bases between. The CDR3 totals 14 residues. CDR3 sequence reads: CASREDYIYNEQFF. CDR3 nucleotide sequence: TGTGCCAGTAGGGAGGACTATATCTACAATGAGCAGTTCTTC.